These 23 T cell receptor beta chains were sequenced from one sample in a study of blood T cell repertoires in COVID-19. Method: immunoSEQ multiplex PCR; TCRdb's copy keeps in-frame clones and lacks some. The table has around 200,000 clones, 80% to 90% seen once. The specimen was peripheral blood. The receptors were gathered from a man older than 75 with acute or convalescent COVID-19.

The rearrangement uses TRBV5-1 and TRBJ2-1; 9 bases match TRBD2. The germline gives CDR1 SGHRS, CDR2 YFSETQ. V trimming: 0 bases; J trimming: 3 bases; junction bases outside the gene matches: 1. The CDR3 loop spans 15 amino acids. CDR3 sequence reads: CASSLEAGGYNEQFF. The CDR3 DNA reads as TGCGCCAGCAGCTTGGAAGCGGGGGGCTACAATGAGCAGTTCTTC.

This chain uses TRBV6-5 with TRBJ1-4; 9 nucleotides line up with TRBD1. Germline loops: CDR1 MNHEY, CDR2 SVGAGI. This CDR3 is 14 amino acids long. V gave up 6 bases and J gave up 2 bases; unmatched junction bases: 1. CDR3 in amino acids: CASSGQGTNEKLFF. Written as DNA, the CDR3 is TGTGCCAGCAGCGGACAGGGGACTAATGAAAAACTGTTTTTT.

DNA for the CDR3: TGCGCCAGCAGCTACGTATCGGGATACAATGAGCAGTTCTTC. Translation: CASSYVSGYNEQFF. V gene TRBV5-1 combines with J gene TRBJ2-1, with a tentative D call TRBD2 (5 bases). Germline loops: CDR1 SGHRS, CDR2 YFSETQ. The germline V and J ends were trimmed by 3 bases and 4 bases, with 11 bases remaining between them. The CDR3 spans 14 residues.

The genes are TRBV7-9 and TRBJ2-7; D is possibly TRBD2 (6 bases). V was trimmed by 1 base and J by 4 bases, leaving 14 bases between them. The CDR3 runs 15 residues. Germline-derived CDR1 and CDR2 are SEHNR and FQNEAQ (reference sequence). The CDR3 nucleotides are TGTGCCAGCAGCTTAGGGGGGGACGGGGATTACGAGCAGTACTTC. Translated, it gives CASSLGGDGDYEQYF.

The genes are TRBV2 and TRBJ2-3; weak D call: TRBD1 (5 bases). CDR3 size: 17 residues. V lost 0 bases, J lost 0 bases, and 13 bases lay in between. Looked up from germline, CDR1 is SNHLY and CDR2 is FYNNEI. The CDR3 DNA follows: TGTGCCAGCAGTGAAGCGGGCCAGGGATGGAGCACAGATACGCAGTATTTT. Translating gives CASSEAGQGWSTDTQYF.

The chain has TRBV28 and TRBJ2-3, with TRBD2 matching 8 bases. CDR3 size: 17 residues. The V gene's germline CDR1 is MDHEN and CDR2 SYDVKM. The ends lost 5 bases at V and 1 base at J; junction bases unmatched: 11. CDR3 DNA: TGTGCCAGCAGTACTTCCAGCGGGAGATGGGGCACAGATACGCAGTATTTT. Residues: CASSTSSGRWGTDTQYF.

The chain has TRBV7-9 and TRBJ2-7; D might be TRBD2 (6 bases). Germline CDR1 and CDR2: SEHNR and FQNEAQ (reference sequence). The CDR3 loop spans 15 amino acids. Trimming pared 4 bases from V and 2 bases from J, leaving 15 bases between. The CDR3 bases are TGTGCCAGCAGCTCGGGCACTAGCCGTGCCTACGAGCAGTACTTC. Residues: CASSSGTSRAYEQYF.

V usage is TRBV20-1 and J usage is TRBJ2-1, with TRBD1 matching 9 bases. CDR3 size: 11 residues. Looked up from germline, CDR1 is DFQATT and CDR2 is SNEGSKA (reference sequence). The CDR3 sequence is CKRDRAYEQFF. Here the CDR3 DNA reads TGCAAAAGGGACAGGGCCTATGAGCAGTTCTTC.

The V call is TRBV4-1, the J call TRBJ2-3, with 10 bases aligning to TRBD2. In germline, CDR1 is MGHRA, CDR2 YSYEKL. The length of the CDR3 is 17 residues. With 4 bases clipped from V and 2 bases from J, the junction kept 9 bases outside the gene matches. CDR3 coding DNA: TGCGCCAGCAGCCCCCTTAATCTAGCGGGGGCCACAGATACGCAGTATTTT. Translation: CASSPLNLAGATDTQYF.

V is TRBV15 and J is TRBJ2-3; D is perhaps TRBD1 (7 bases). Germline loops: CDR1 LNHNV, CDR2 YYDKDF (reference sequence). Deletions cut 2 bases from V and 0 bases from J, with 15 bases between. The CDR3 contains 17 residues. The CDR3 protein is CATSRTQTGTSTDTQYF. In DNA, the CDR3 is TGTGCCACCAGCAGAACCCAGACAGGGACTAGCACAGATACGCAGTATTTT. The full variable domain, with the rest looked up from reference TRBV15 and TRBJ2-3, is DAMVIQNPRYQVTQFGKPVTLSCSQTLNHNVMYWYQQKSSQAPKLLFHYYDKDFNNEADTPDNFQSRRPNTSFCFLDIRSPGLGDTAMYLCATSRTQTGTSTDTQYFGPGTRLTVL.

This clone occurred once. V and J are TRBV5-3 and TRBJ1-6, with D possibly TRBD1 on 5 matching bases. TRBV5-3 carries the ORF label, with uncertain function. Deletions cut 1 base from V and 8 bases from J, with 13 bases between. CDR3 length equals 15 residues. CDR3: CARSLRPWGDSPLHF. The DNA of the CDR3 is TGTGCCAGAAGCTTGCGACCGTGGGGGGATTCACCCCTCCACTTT.

The V and J genes are TRBV29-1 and TRBJ1-4; D perhaps matches TRBD1 (6 bases). Between the trimmed V and J ends, which lost 4 bases and 8 bases, there was a span of 14 bases. This CDR3 region has 13 residues. Germline V lookup: CDR1 SQVTM, CDR2 ANQGSEA. CDR3 nucleotide sequence: TGCAGCGTTGGGGACACAATGGGGGAAAAACTGTTTTTT. Translating gives CSVGDTMGEKLFF. Together with reference TRBV29-1 and TRBJ1-4, the CDR3 gives the full variable domain: SAVISQKPSRDICQRGTSLTIQCQVDSQVTMMFWYRQQPGQSLTLIATANQGSEATYESGFVIDKFPISRPNLTFSTLTVSNMSPEDSSIYLCSVGDTMGEKLFFGSGTQLSVL.

This clone was seen just once. Additional DNA sequences in this sample encode the identical CDR3. The gene calls are TRBV5-1 and TRBJ1-3, with TRBD1 identical over 7 bases. V was pared by 0 bases and J by 1 base, with 1 base of the junction left unmatched. Germline V lookup: CDR1 SGHRS, CDR2 YFSETQ. The CDR3 runs to 15 residues. CDR3: CASSLAGGSGNTIYF. CDR3 bases: TGCGCCAGCAGCTTGGCAGGGGGATCTGGAAACACCATATATTTT.

The CDR3 DNA is TGTGCCAGCTCAGCCTCGGCAGGGGGCCGGGAGACCCAGTACTTC. It codes for CASSASAGGRETQYF. This chain joins TRBV18 and TRBJ2-5; 8 bases map to TRBD1. The CDR3 sequence is 15 residues long. Germline assignment: CDR1 KGHSH and CDR2 LQKENI. The V gene end was trimmed by 5 bases and the J gene end by 5 bases; junction bases not matched to a gene: 10.

This rearrangement joins TRBV30 to TRBJ1-1; TRBD1 is a possible D gene (6 bases). V was shortened by 3 bases and J by 3 bases, with 11 bases between the two germline ends. The CDR3 loop spans 13 amino acids. Germline CDR1 GTSNPN, CDR2 SVGIG (reference sequence). CDR3 protein: CAWSEQGYTEAFF. The DNA of the CDR3 is TGTGCCTGGAGCGAACAGGGATACACTGAAGCTTTCTTT.

The chain uses TRBV7-9 and TRBJ2-1; 11 bases align to TRBD2. V was pared by 3 bases and J by 10 bases, with 2 bases of the junction left unmatched. The CDR3 loop spans 13 amino acids. CDR1 and CDR2 from the germline V gene are SEHNR and FQNEAQ (reference sequence). The CDR3 DNA is TGTGCCAGCAGCTTTGGGACTAGCGGCGAGCAGTTCTTC. Translating gives CASSFGTSGEQFF. The entire variable domain, with the rest obtained from reference TRBV7-9 and TRBJ2-1, is as follows: DTGVSQNPRHKITKRGQNVTFRCDPISEHNRLYWYRQTLGQGPEFLTYFQNEAQLEKSRLLSDRFSAERPKGSFSTLEIQRTEQGDSAMYLCASSFGTSGEQFFGPGTRLTVL.

In DNA, the CDR3 is TGCGCCAGCAGCCACGCTACAGTGGATCAGCCCCAGCATTTT. It translates to CASSHATVDQPQHF. The rearrangement links TRBV4-3 to TRBJ1-5; no clear D gene. Trimming cost V 3 bases and J 5 bases, with 11 bases left between them. Germline assignment: CDR1 LGHNA and CDR2 YSLEER. The CDR3 spans 14 residues.

This chain joins TRBV5-1 and TRBJ2-1; 12 bases fit TRBD2. V was pared by 1 base and J by 5 bases, with 4 bases of the junction left unmatched. The CDR3 runs 16 residues. The germline gives CDR1 SGHRS, CDR2 YFSETQ. The CDR3: CASSLSGLAGNNEQFF. The CDR3 nucleotides read TGCGCCAGCAGCTTGTCGGGACTAGCGGGTAACAATGAGCAGTTCTTC.

With respect to this clone: The same CDR3 arises from other DNA sequences in this sample as well. The gene calls are TRBV7-9 and TRBJ1-2; 7 bases map to TRBD1. The germline CDR1 and CDR2 sequences are SEHNR and FQNEAQ (reference sequence). Unmatched junction bases numbered 4, after V lost 5 bases and J lost 4 bases. This CDR3 region has 13 residues. The CDR3: CASSQDRVYGYTF. The CDR3 DNA reads as TGTGCCAGCAGCCAAGACAGGGTCTATGGCTACACCTTC.

There are a few counts of this clone. The chain has TRBV7-8 and TRBJ2-3; D is unclear. Germline CDR1 and CDR2: SGHVS and FQNEAQ. CDR3 length: 13 amino acids. V was cut by 1 base and J by 8 bases, with 10 bases left in between. CDR3 amino acids: CASSLDISGTQYF. CDR3 bases: TGTGCCAGCAGCTTAGATATTTCGGGTACGCAGTATTTT.

This clone was observed a few times. This chain links TRBV28 with TRBJ2-5; D possibly corresponds to TRBD1 (8 bases). V was pared by 7 bases and J by 7 bases, with 13 bases between. The length of the CDR3 is 12 residues. CDR1 is MDHEN and CDR2 is SYDVKM in the germline V gene. The CDR3 DNA reads TGTGCCAGCACCACAGGGGGGGCGACCCAGTACTTC. Encoded protein: CASTTGGATQYF. Combining the CDR3 with reference TRBV28 and TRBJ2-5 gives the whole variable domain DVKVTQSSRYLVKRTGEKVFLECVQDMDHENMFWYRQDPGLGLRLIYFSYDVKMKEKGDIPEGYSVSREKKERFSLILESASTNQTSMYLCASTTGGATQYFGPGTRLLVL.

J is TRBJ2-3 and V is TRBV11-2; 7 bases fit TRBD2. The V and J ends lost 5 bases and 4 bases, in that order; junction bases with no gene match: 9. Germline assignment: CDR1 SGHAT and CDR2 FQNNGV. CDR3 length: 15 residues. CDR3 region: CASSLAGVGADTQYF. The CDR3 DNA sequence: TGTGCCAGCAGCCTGGCGGGGGTGGGGGCAGATACGCAGTATTTT.

The V and J genes are TRBV5-1 and TRBJ2-3, with D possibly being TRBD1 (5 bases). Trimming removed 0 bases at V and 5 bases at J, with 19 bases between. This CDR3 comprises 17 residues. CDR1 and CDR2 from the germline V gene are SGHRS and YFSETQ. CDR3 residues: CASSLGARAPQEDTQYF. In nucleotides, the CDR3 is TGCGCCAGCAGCTTGGGGGCCAGGGCCCCTCAGGAAGATACGCAGTATTTT.